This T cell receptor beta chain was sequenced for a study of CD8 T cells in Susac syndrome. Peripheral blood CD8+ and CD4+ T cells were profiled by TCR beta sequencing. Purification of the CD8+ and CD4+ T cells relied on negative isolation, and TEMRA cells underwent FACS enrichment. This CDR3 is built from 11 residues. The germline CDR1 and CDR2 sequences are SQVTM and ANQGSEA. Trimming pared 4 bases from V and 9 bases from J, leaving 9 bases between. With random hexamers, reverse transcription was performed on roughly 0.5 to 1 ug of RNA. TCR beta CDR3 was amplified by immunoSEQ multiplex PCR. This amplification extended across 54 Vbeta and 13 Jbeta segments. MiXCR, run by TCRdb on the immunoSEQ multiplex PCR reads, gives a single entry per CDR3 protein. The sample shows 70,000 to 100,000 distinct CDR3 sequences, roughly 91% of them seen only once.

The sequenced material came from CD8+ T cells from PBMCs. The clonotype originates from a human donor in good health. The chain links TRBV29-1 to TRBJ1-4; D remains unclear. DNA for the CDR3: TGCAGCGTTGCCATAGGTCAAAAACTGTTTTTT. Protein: CSVAIGQKLFF. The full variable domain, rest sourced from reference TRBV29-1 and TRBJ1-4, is SAVISQKPSRDICQRGTSLTIQCQVDSQVTMMFWYRQQPGQSLTLIATANQGSEATYESGFVIDKFPISRPNLTFSTLTVSNMSPEDSSIYLCSVAIGQKLFFGSGTQLSVL.